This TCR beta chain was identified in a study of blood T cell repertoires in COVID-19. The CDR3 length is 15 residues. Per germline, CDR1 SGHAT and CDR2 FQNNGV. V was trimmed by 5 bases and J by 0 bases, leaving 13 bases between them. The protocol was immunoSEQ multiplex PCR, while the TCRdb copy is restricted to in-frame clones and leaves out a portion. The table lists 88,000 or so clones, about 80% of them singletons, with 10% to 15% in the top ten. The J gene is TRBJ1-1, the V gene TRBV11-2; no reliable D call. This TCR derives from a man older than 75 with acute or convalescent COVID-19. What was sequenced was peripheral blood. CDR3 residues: CASSLTELMNTEAFF. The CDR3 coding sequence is TGTGCCAGCAGCCTTACAGAGTTGATGAACACTGAAGCTTTCTTT.